Below, one T cell receptor beta chain is given with its context. This entry is derived from a study of prognosis after radiotherapy for stage I lung cancer. Researchers used two-round multiplex PCR to amplify TCR beta CDR3 starting from genomic DNA. First-round PCR employed TRBV- and TRBJ-specific primers for each gene. TCRdb re-called the multiplex PCR reads with MiXCR, one entry per CDR3 protein. Here the sample spans 10,000 to 15,000 distinct CDR3 sequences, about 43% being singletons. Germline CDR1 and CDR2: MNHNS and SASEGT. The V end lost 2 bases, the J end lost 3 bases, and 12 bases lay between the germline ends. The CDR3 sequence is 15 residues long.

The chain is built from TRBV6-1 and TRBJ2-3; D possibly corresponds to TRBD2 (6 bases). Here the sequenced sample was PBMCs, taken before or after stereotactic body radiation therapy (not recorded which). The source is a donor at least 50 years old with non-small cell lung cancer. CDR3 nucleotide sequence: TGTGCCAGCAGTGAAAGCCCGGGAGAGACAGATACGCAGTATTTT. It is translated as CASSESPGETDTQYF.